The clone carrying this TCR beta chain has just one count. The sample originates from a study of control samples from healthy donors and cancer patients. Germline-derived CDR1 and CDR2 are LNHDA and SQIVND (reference sequence). This CDR3 is built from 15 residues. Trimming took off 3 bases at V and 4 bases at J, with 15 bases between the two ends. The data were produced by immunoSEQ multiplex PCR, yet TCRdb's version contains in-frame clones alone and is incomplete. The sample has 170,000 or so clones, over 85% seen once. The J gene is TRBJ1-1, the V gene TRBV19; D is ambiguous. This clonotype originated in a man younger than 45 in good health. The sample consisted of blood. CDR3: CASSIGGTRTTEAFF. CDR3 sequence (DNA): TGTGCCAGTAGTATTGGAGGCACCCGGACCACTGAAGCTTTCTTT.